This entry describes one T cell receptor (beta chain). The source of the sample is a study of shared clonotypes between healthy human individuals. How the authors handled the data: Junction-only sequences without quality scores were provided by ImmunoSEQ, so filtering was different. The data were produced by immunoSEQ multiplex PCR, yet TCRdb's version contains in-frame clones alone and is incomplete. V and J calls and clone size are given by that table; D and trimming were obtained from the DNA. The table shows roughly 1,800,000 clones, with roughly 95% occurring only once. Naivety among CD8 cells was defined by CD45RO negativity and positive CCR7 selection, thereby excluding terminally differentiated effector memory CD45RA+ cells. The germline V gene encodes CDR1 MGHRA and CDR2 YSYEKL. The CDR3 length is 13 residues. Trimming pared 4 bases from V and 6 bases from J, leaving 11 bases between.

The chain joins TRBV4-1 to TRBJ2-3; D uncertain. The source material was naive CD8+ T cells sorted from blood. This receptor was taken from a man in his late teens or twenties in good health. CDR3 DNA sequence: TGCGCCAGCAGCCCAAATACCGCGGATACGCAGTATTTT. Amino acid sequence: CASSPNTADTQYF.